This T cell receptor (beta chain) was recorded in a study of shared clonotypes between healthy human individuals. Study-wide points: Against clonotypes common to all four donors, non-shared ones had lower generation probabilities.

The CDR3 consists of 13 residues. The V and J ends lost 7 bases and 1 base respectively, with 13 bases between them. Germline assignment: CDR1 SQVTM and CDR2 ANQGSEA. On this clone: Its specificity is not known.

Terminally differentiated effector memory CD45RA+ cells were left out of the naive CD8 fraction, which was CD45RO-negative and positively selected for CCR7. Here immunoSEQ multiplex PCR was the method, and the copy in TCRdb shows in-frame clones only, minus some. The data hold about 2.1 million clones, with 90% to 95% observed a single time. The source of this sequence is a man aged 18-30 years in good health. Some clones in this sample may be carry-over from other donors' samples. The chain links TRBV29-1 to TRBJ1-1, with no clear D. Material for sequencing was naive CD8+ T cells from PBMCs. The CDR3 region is CSAHRWGNTEAFF. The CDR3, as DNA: TGCAGCGCCCACCGGTGGGGGAACACTGAAGCTTTCTTT.